The clone carrying this TCR beta chain was counted between two and nine times. Its antigen is currently unknown. This sample stems from a study of Graves' ophthalmopathy and Graves' hyperthyroidism. Findings and limits, study-wide: Detected in blood as well were most expanded thyroid clonotypes with frequency above 0.001. It was with 70.59% sensitivity and around 72% specificity that the model predicted ophthalmopathy progression.

Amplifying from RNA transcripts, the study obtained TCR beta CDR3 regions. Scientists carried out first-round RT-PCR using HTBI primers and then a second-round multiplex PCR. Each CDR3 protein gets one entry after TCRdb re-called the multiplex PCR reads with MiXCR. The sample contains hundreds of thousands of distinct CDR3 sequences, approximately 39% of which appear only once. V shed 4 bases and J shed 3 bases, with 11 bases lying between them. The V gene's germline CDR1 is SQVTM and CDR2 ANQGSEA. The CDR3 sequence is 13 residues long. The chain is built from TRBV29-1 and TRBJ2-3; TRBD2 might be the D (5 bases). Sample: peripheral blood. The sequence was collected from an adult man with Graves' ophthalmopathy. The CDR3 spells CSVGTPGTDTQYF. CDR3 sequence (DNA): TGCAGCGTTGGGACTCCTGGGACAGATACGCAGTATTTT.